This T cell receptor beta chain was observed in a study of CD8 T cells in Susac syndrome. Random hexamers served to reverse transcribe about 0.45 to 1 ug RNA. MiXCR, run by TCRdb on the immunoSEQ multiplex PCR reads, gives a single entry per CDR3 protein. The sample includes 200,000 to 250,000 distinct CDR3 sequences, approximately 92% seen only once; the top ten take approximately 0.07%. The V and J ends lost 4 bases and 2 bases respectively, with 18 bases between them. CDR3 length: 16 residues. Germline CDR1 and CDR2: KGHSH and LQKENI. Sequencing of TCR beta, carried out with a high-throughput approach, was applied to CD8+ and CD4+ T cells from the blood. The study used treatment-naive patients who had stable or active relapsing-remitting disease as multiple sclerosis controls. Bulk CD8+ and CD4+ cells came from magnetic negative isolation; CD8+ TEMRA by FACS.

The clonotype originates from a human donor with multiple sclerosis. Sequencing was performed on CD4+ T cells from PBMCs. The chain is built from TRBV18 and TRBJ2-7; a possible D gene is TRBD1 (5 bases). The CDR3 DNA is TGTGCCAGCTCACTCCTCAGGGCCCGACCCCCCTACGAGCAGTACTTC. Protein: CASSLLRARPPYEQYF.